The 15 T cell receptor beta chains reported below all come from one sample, sequenced in a study of cytomegalovirus exposure and HLA in healthy donors. PCR was performed using 60 Vbeta and 13 Jbeta primers. Sequencing used immunoSEQ multiplex PCR; TCRdb keeps in-frame clones, though not all of them. Altogether 100,000 or so clones are present, 83% being singletons, with the ten largest covering 5.5% to 7%. Sequences were obtained from PBMCs. The receptors shown here come from a man aged 18 to 35 in good health and CMV-seronegative.

J is TRBJ2-7 and V is TRBV19; 10 bases match TRBD1. The CDR3 is 15 residues long. Germline V gene data show CDR1 as LNHDA and CDR2 as SQIVND (reference sequence). With 5 bases clipped from V and 6 bases from J, the junction kept 10 bases outside the gene matches. CDR3 loop: CASSLPGQGSLEQYF. Here the CDR3 DNA reads TGTGCCAGTAGTTTACCGGGACAGGGGTCCCTCGAGCAGTACTTC.

The V and J genes are TRBV27 and TRBJ2-3; 15 positions match TRBD2. Germline V gene data show CDR1 as MNHEY and CDR2 as SMNVEV (reference sequence). The CDR3 covers 18 residues. V lost 1 base, J lost 2 bases, and 4 bases stayed unmatched. Here the CDR3 reads CASSLWGTSGRITDTQYF. For the CDR3, the DNA is TGTGCCAGCAGTTTATGGGGGACTAGCGGGAGGATCACAGATACGCAGTATTTT.

The genes are TRBV11-2 and TRBJ2-7; D is possibly TRBD2 (6 bases). Germline lookup yields CDR1 SGHAT and CDR2 FQNNGV. The CDR3 contains 13 residues. V was pared by 1 base and J by 2 bases, with 6 bases between. CDR3 coding DNA: TGTGCCAGCAGCTTAGCGGGGGCCTACGAGCAGTACTTC. Amino acid sequence: CASSLAGAYEQYF.

J is TRBJ2-1 and V is TRBV19, with D unresolved. Deletions cut 4 bases from V and 6 bases from J, with 10 bases between. From germline, CDR1 is LNHDA and CDR2 SQIVND (reference sequence). This CDR3 has 13 amino acids. The CDR3 protein is CASSTISGNEQFF. DNA for the CDR3: TGTGCCAGTAGTACTATCTCCGGCAATGAGCAGTTCTTC. Based on the CDR3 plus reference TRBV19 and TRBJ2-1, the full variable domain is DGGITQSPKYLFRKEGQNVTLSCEQNLNHDAMYWYRQDPGQGLRLIYYSQIVNDFQKGDIAEGYSVSREKKESFPLTVTSAQKNPTAFYLCASSTISGNEQFFGPGTRLTVL.

V usage is TRBV19 and J usage is TRBJ1-1, with D maybe TRBD1 (6 bases). Germline CDR1 reads LNHDA; CDR2 reads SQIVND (reference sequence). V was pared by 4 bases and J by 0 bases, with 12 bases between. The CDR3 sequence is 15 residues long. The CDR3, as DNA: TGTGCCAGTAGTACGGCGTACAGGGTGAACACTGAAGCTTTCTTT. This sequence encodes CASSTAYRVNTEAFF.

This clone showed up just a few times. The chain has TRBV4-2 and TRBJ2-1; D might be TRBD2 (6 bases). V gave up 3 bases and J gave up 4 bases, with 16 bases separating them. CDR1 and CDR2 from the germline V gene are LGHNA and YNFKEQ. The CDR3 covers 16 residues. The CDR3 bases are TGTGCCAGCAGCCATTCCAAAACGGGAGTTTACAATGAGCAGTTCTTC. Protein: CASSHSKTGVYNEQFF.

J is TRBJ2-7 and V is TRBV7-2; a weak D match, TRBD1 (7 bases). This CDR3 spans 13 amino acids. V lost 6 bases and J lost 7, with 16 bases in between. CDR1 is SGHTA, CDR2 FQGNSA, per germline. The CDR3 region is CASSPGGPVEQYF. DNA of the CDR3: TGTGCCAGCAGTCCAGGGGGGCCGGTTGAGCAGTACTTC.

The chain carries TRBV7-6 and TRBJ2-3; weak D call: TRBD2 (6 bases). The CDR3 has 15 amino acids. Trimming left V 5 bases short and J 3 bases short, with 15 bases between. Germline V lookup: CDR1 SGHVS, CDR2 FNYEAQ. The CDR3 is CASSILARGTDTQYF. The CDR3 bases are TGTGCCAGCAGCATACTAGCTAGGGGTACAGATACGCAGTATTTT.

CDR3 in amino acids: CASSPGAESSYEQYF. In nucleotides, the CDR3 is TGTGCCAGCTCACCAGGGGCGGAGAGCTCCTACGAGCAGTACTTC. The chain joins TRBV18 to TRBJ2-7, with D possibly matching TRBD1 (5 bases). This CDR3 spans 15 amino acids. Looked up from germline, CDR1 is KGHSH and CDR2 is LQKENI. The ends were cut back, 2 bases at V and 0 bases at J, with 11 bases in the middle.

The chain has TRBV9 and TRBJ2-1, with D maybe TRBD1 (7 bases). V lost 1 base to trimming and J lost 2 bases, with 10 bases between them. Germline CDR1 and CDR2: SGDLS and YYNGEE. The CDR3 sequence is 15 residues long. DNA of the CDR3: TGTGCCAGCAGCGTATCAGGGGGGACCTACAATGAGCAGTTCTTC. It codes for CASSVSGGTYNEQFF. Based on the CDR3 plus reference TRBV9 and TRBJ2-1, the full variable domain is DSGVTQTPKHLITATGQRVTLRCSPRSGDLSVYWYQQSLDQGLQFLIQYYNGEERAKGNILERFSAQQFPDLHSELNLSSLELGDSALYFCASSVSGGTYNEQFFGPGTRLTVL.

This chain uses TRBV9 with TRBJ1-1; D unclear. Germline CDR1 reads SGDLS; CDR2 reads YYNGEE. The CDR3 runs 15 residues. Deletions cut 3 bases from V and 0 bases from J, with 12 bases between. The CDR3 nucleotides are TGTGCCAGCAGCGCGAGTTCGGTCATGAACACTGAAGCTTTCTTT. This gives the protein CASSASSVMNTEAFF.

The rearrangement uses TRBV9 and TRBJ1-1; 7 positions match TRBD1. In germline, CDR1 is SGDLS, CDR2 YYNGEE. The CDR3 is 15 amino acids. V shed 3 bases and J 1 base; nucleotides not matched to a gene: 6. CDR3 nucleotide sequence: TGTGCCAGCAGCGCCCGCCAGGGGGGGAACACTGAAGCTTTCTTT. This codes for CASSARQGGNTEAFF.

The gene calls are TRBV7-2 and TRBJ2-1, with D possibly being TRBD1 (5 bases). V was cut by 0 bases and J by 5 bases, with 14 bases left in between. The germline CDR1 and CDR2 sequences are SGHTA and FQGNSA. This CDR3 is 16 amino acids long. CDR3 sequence: CASSLATQGRNNEQFF. CDR3 nucleotide sequence: TGTGCCAGCAGCTTAGCGACTCAGGGTCGGAACAATGAGCAGTTCTTC. The variable domain in full, with the rest retrieved from reference TRBV7-2 and TRBJ2-1, is GAGVSQSPSNKVTEKGKDVELRCDPISGHTALYWYRQSLGQGLEFLIYFQGNSAPDKSGLPSDRFSAERTGGSVSTLTIQRTQQEDSAVYLCASSLATQGRNNEQFFGPGTRLTVL.

The chain combines TRBV9 with TRBJ1-5; no clear D. The CDR3 sequence is 15 residues long. V lost 0 bases, J lost 1 base, and 8 bases lay in between. Germline values: CDR1 SGDLS, CDR2 YYNGEE. CDR3 sequence reads: CASSVGGASNQPQHF. The CDR3 coding sequence is TGTGCCAGCAGCGTAGGCGGAGCCAGCAATCAGCCCCAGCATTTT.

The table lists this clone with a count of one. This chain joins TRBV15 and TRBJ2-3; the D gene is possibly TRBD2 (6 bases). The ends were cut back, 2 bases at V and 7 bases at J, with 10 bases in the middle. This CDR3 has 13 residues. Germline assignment: CDR1 LNHNV and CDR2 YYDKDF (reference sequence). DNA of the CDR3: TGTGCCACCAGCAGAACGAGCGGGTATACGCAGTATTTT. Amino acid sequence: CATSRTSGYTQYF.